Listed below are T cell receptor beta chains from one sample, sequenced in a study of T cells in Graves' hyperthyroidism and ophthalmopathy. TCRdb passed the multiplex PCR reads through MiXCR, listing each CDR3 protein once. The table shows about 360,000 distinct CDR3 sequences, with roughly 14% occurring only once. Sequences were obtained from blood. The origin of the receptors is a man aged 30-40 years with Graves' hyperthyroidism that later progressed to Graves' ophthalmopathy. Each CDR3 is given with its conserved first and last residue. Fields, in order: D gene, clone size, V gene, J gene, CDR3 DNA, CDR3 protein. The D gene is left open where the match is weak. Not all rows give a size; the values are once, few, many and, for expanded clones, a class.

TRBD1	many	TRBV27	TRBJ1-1	TGTGCCAGTAAGACAGGGGGGGAGACTGAAGCTTTCTTT	CASKTGGETEAFF
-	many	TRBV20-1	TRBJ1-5	TGCAGTGCTAGAGAGGGGGCCGGCAATCAGCCCCAGCATTTT	CSAREGAGNQPQHF
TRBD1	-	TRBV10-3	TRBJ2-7	TGTGCCATCACCGGACAGGCTAACGGCTACGAGCAGTACTTC	CAITGQANGYEQYF
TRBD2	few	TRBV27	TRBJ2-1	TGTGCCAGCAGTTTTCCCAGCGGGGGGGGCTCCTACAATGAGCAGTTCTTC	CASSFPSGGGSYNEQFF
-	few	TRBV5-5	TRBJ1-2	TGTGCCAGCAGCATACAGGGATCTAGCTATGGCTACACCTTC	CASSIQGSSYGYTF
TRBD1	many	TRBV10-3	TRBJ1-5	TGTGCCATCAGTGACGGGGTTACAGGGGGGCAGCCCCAGCATTTT	CAISDGVTGGQPQHF
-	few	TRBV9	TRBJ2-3	TGTGCCAGCAGCCCCGACGGGGGAGATACGCAGTATTTT	CASSPDGGDTQYF
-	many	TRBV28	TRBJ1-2	TGTGCCAGCAGCCCCTTGGACAGCGCTAACTATGGCTACACCTTC	CASSPLDSANYGYTF
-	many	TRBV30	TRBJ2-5	TGTGCCTGGGAACGATTAGCCGAGGAGACCCAGTACTTC	CAWERLAEETQYF
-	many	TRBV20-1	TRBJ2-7	TGCAGTGCTATAGGAGGGACCCTCTACGAGCAGTACTTC	CSAIGGTLYEQYF
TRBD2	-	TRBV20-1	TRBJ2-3	TGCAGTGCTAGCCCTCGACTAGCGGTTAGCACAGATACGCAGTATTTT	CSASPRLAVSTDTQYF
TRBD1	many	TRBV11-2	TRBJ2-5	TGTGCCAGCAGCTCAAATAAGTGGGGGACAGGGCAAGAGACCCAGTACTTC	CASSSNKWGTGQETQYF
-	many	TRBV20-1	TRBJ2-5	TGCAGTGCTAGAGATGAACAAGAGACCCAGTACTTC	CSARDEQETQYF
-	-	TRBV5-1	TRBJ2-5	TGCGCCAGCAGCTACCGGACCGACCAAGAGACCCAGTACTTC	CASSYRTDQETQYF
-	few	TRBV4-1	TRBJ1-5	TGCGCCAGCAGCCAAGATCTTACTAATCAGCCCCAGCATTTT	CASSQDLTNQPQHF
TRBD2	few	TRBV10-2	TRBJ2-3	TGCGCCAGCAGTGAGTCGAGGCTAGCGGGGTCAGATACGCAGTATTTT	CASSESRLAGSDTQYF
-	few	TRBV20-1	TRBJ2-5	TGCAGTGCTAGACCCAGAATCTCTGGACTACAAGAGACCCAGTACTTC	CSARPRISGLQETQYF
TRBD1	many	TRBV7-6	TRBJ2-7	TGTGCCAGCAGCTTAGAGCCGGGACAGGGGAGTTACTACGAGCAGTACTTC	CASSLEPGQGSYYEQYF
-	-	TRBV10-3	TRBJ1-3	TGTGCCATCAGTGAGTCGAGGAGCTCTGGAAACACCATATATTTT	CAISESRSSGNTIYF
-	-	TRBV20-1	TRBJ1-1	TGCAGTGCTACCCGTGGCAGGCGGAACACTGAAGCTTTCTTT	CSATRGRRNTEAFF
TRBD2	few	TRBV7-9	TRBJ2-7	TGTGCCAGCAGCAGCGGGGGGGCCTGGGACGAGCAGTACTTC	CASSSGGAWDEQYF
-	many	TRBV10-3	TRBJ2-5	TGTGCCATCTCCCCCGACCTTGACAGAGAGACCCAGTACTTC	CAISPDLDRETQYF
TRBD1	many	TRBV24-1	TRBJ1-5	TGTGCCACCGGTGTGGGGACAGGCTTACAGCCCCAGCATTTT	CATGVGTGLQPQHF
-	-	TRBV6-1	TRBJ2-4	TGTGCCAGCAGTGAATCAGGGGTAGCCAAAAACATTCAGTACTTC	CASSESGVAKNIQYF
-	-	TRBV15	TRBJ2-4	TGTGCCACCAGCATGGGGGGTGGTAAAAACATTCAGTACTTC	CATSMGGGKNIQYF
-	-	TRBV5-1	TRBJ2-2	TGCGCCAGCAGCCAGGGTGGGGCGAACACCGGGGAGCTGTTTTTT	CASSQGGANTGELFF
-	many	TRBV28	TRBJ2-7	TGTGCCAGCAGTGGGGGGACAGACTACGAGCAGTACTTC	CASSGGTDYEQYF
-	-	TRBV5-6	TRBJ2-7	TGTGCCAGCACGGACTATTCCTACGAGCAGTACTTC	CASTDYSYEQYF
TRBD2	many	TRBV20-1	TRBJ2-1	TGCAGTGCCAGAGGCGGGGGGGCCAACTACAATGAGCAGTTCTTC	CSARGGGANYNEQFF
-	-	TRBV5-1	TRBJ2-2	TGCGCCAGCAGTTTGGGCCCTGACACCGGGGAGCTGTTTTTT	CASSLGPDTGELFF
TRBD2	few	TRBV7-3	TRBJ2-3	TGTGCCAGCAGCTTTAGCGGGGGGACCACAGATACGCAGTATTTT	CASSFSGGTTDTQYF
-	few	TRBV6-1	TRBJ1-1	TGTGCCAGCAATCGGGGGGCCGAGAACACTGAAGCTTTCTTT	CASNRGAENTEAFF